This T cell receptor (beta chain) was recorded in a study of patients and donors after allogeneic stem cell transplantation. A single record per CDR3 protein comes from TCRdb applying MiXCR to the RT-PCR reads. The table lists 150,000 or so distinct CDR3 sequences, 24% of them singletons. In this sample, this clonotype turned up a few times. This clonotype originated in a human donor who was either an allogeneic HSCT recipient or a stem cell or donor lymphocyte infusion donor (not recorded which). It is not recorded whose cells these are; they may come from a transplant donor. Material for sequencing was blood, either unsorted or a sorted T cell fraction (not recorded which).

In nucleotides, the CDR3 is TGTGCCAGCAGTGAATCGGCAGCTATCTACGAGCAGTACTTC. It encodes CASSESAAIYEQYF. The chain has TRBV25-1 and TRBJ2-7; no clear D gene. Trimming stripped 1 base from V and 3 bases from J, with 10 bases between. Germline V CDR1 and CDR2: MGHDK, SYGVNS. The CDR3 covers 14 residues.